This TCR beta chain came from a study of a mutant IDH1 vaccine in newly diagnosed glioma (dated by TCRdb to the early 2020s). A note on the overall study: Across visits V03 through V10, patients got a total of eight vaccinations, given in weeks 1, 3, 5, 7, 11, 15, 19 and 23. For exploratory analyses, longitudinal TCRB deep sequencing was carried out in about 25 treated patients wherever samples were available. Peripheral blood was drawn at six visits: V03 (baseline), V05, V07, V10, V12 and V13. Of the approximately 33 treated patients, 62.5% were male and 37.5% were female, and a mean age of roughly 40 years was recorded. Before enrollment, most patients had been given radiochemotherapy with temozolomide as standard therapy, while the rest had received either radiotherapy alone or temozolomide alone. Vaccination was initiated 4-6 weeks after radiotherapy alone, or concurrently with temozolomide cycles in the chemotherapy-containing groups.

Library construction relied on the immunoSEQ multiplex PCR assay. Rearranged TCR beta chain sequences were amplified with the hsTCRB Kit following the manufacturer's protocol. An Illumina MiSeq was used to sequence the TCRB libraries. In the source study's methods: The proprietary platform of the kit vendor was used for demultiplexing, trimming and gene mapping. The table was pulled from immuneACCESS by TCRdb, which kept in-frame rearrangements only. Such tables lose some clones; where checked, under half of the loss comes from unresolved V genes, and the rest has no known cause. Clonal size and the V and J genes are those of that table, whereas D and trimming came from the DNA. The sample table contains some 60,000 clones; only one count was recorded for approximately 80% of them. The ten largest clones take up 3% to 4% of the sample. The paper as a whole reports these results and caveats: According to the authors, sample limitations meant that analyses of patient blood samples could not be reproduced. No apparent relationship was observed between pseudoprogression and alterations in the top peripheral T cell clonotypes detected by TCRB sequencing. Immune responses induced by the vaccine were seen in 90% to 95% of patients across multiple MHC alleles. PBMC samples for TCRB deep sequencing were selected based on availability.

This clone is a singleton in its sample. The clone's antigen remains unknown. No much larger clone exists at a distance of one base, and base qualities are not known. The same CDR3 can be traced to other DNA sequences in this sample. The time point label corresponds to: week 11, during vaccination. Every vaccine dose consisted of 300 ug of a 20-mer mutant IDH1 peptide in Montanide, administered subcutaneously together with topical imiquimod. All donors had newly diagnosed IDH1-mutant astrocytomas of WHO grade 3 or 4 that showed loss of nuclear ATRX. The samples were drawn from NOA16, a multicentre, single-arm, open-label phase I trial in Germany that tested a mutant IDH1 peptide vaccine in humans for the first time. Genomic DNA for TCRB sequencing was extracted from EDTA blood using the DNeasy Blood and Tissue Kit. The receptor was isolated from a man under 40 with glioma. This material consisted of PBMCs, taken from a glioma patient whose treatment included an IDH1 peptide vaccine.

The CDR3 amino acid sequence is: CASSASGGPYNEQFF. The DNA sequence follows: TGTGCCAGCAGTGCATCGGGAGGGCCCTACAATGAGCAGTTCTTC. Recombination joined TRBV6-4 with TRBJ2-1; TRBD2 agrees with 8 junctional bases. After removal of 4 bases from V and 2 bases from J, the junction retains 4 bases not matched to a gene. The CDR3 sequence holds 15 residues, the cysteine and phenylalanine included. Left in the record is the CDR3 DNA by itself, 45 bases read in frame from the first base. Via the germline V gene, CDR1 is MRHNA and CDR2 SNTAGT.